The T cell receptor beta chain under discussion was sequenced for a study of T cell repertoires in cytomegalovirus infection. Study-wide results and caveats: Individuals carrying CMV plus the relevant HLA were identified by cumulative frequency of public TCR beta families. CMV-specific TCR beta clonotypes restricted by HLA-C were the ones dominating the ex vivo response.

The CDR3 contains 14 residues. Between the trimmed V and J ends, which lost 5 bases and 1 base, there was a span of 12 bases. CDR1 and CDR2 from the germline V gene are MNHEY and SMNVEV (reference sequence). MiXCR, applied by TCRdb to the reads, yields one record per CDR3 protein. The repertoire consists of about 490,000 distinct CDR3 sequences, with 16% occurring once and the leading ten covering 20% to 30%. Concerning this clonotype itself: Its antigen is not identified.

This clonotype was obtained from a human donor in good health (CMV status not recorded). Some clones in this sample may be carry-over from other donors' samples. Sequences were obtained from CD8+ T cells from PBMCs. The chain recombines TRBV27 with TRBJ2-7, with D possibly TRBD2 on 5 matching bases. The CDR3 DNA reads as TGTGCCAGCAGTGACGGACTCGTTTCCTACGAGCAGTACTTC. This translates into CASSDGLVSYEQYF.